Following are 12 T cell receptor beta chains from one sample sequenced in a study of blood T cell repertoires in COVID-19. Only in-frame clones appear in the TCRdb table, and some are missing; sequencing was by immunoSEQ multiplex PCR. The sample shows 220,000 or so clones, around four fifths of them seen only once. The sequenced sample was peripheral blood. The receptors stem from a woman of 80 years or more with COVID-19, enrolled during active disease.

The rearrangement links TRBV7-8 to TRBJ2-5; D remains ambiguous. CDR1 is SGHVS and CDR2 is FQNEAQ in the germline V gene. CDR3 length equals 11 residues. V lost 3 bases and J 6 bases, leaving 5 bases between the germline ends. The CDR3 here is CASSFTKTQYF. In nucleotides, the CDR3 is TGTGCCAGCAGCTTCACAAAGACCCAGTACTTC.

The chain employs TRBV10-3 and TRBJ2-3; TRBD2 matches 9 bases. This CDR3 is 14 amino acids long. Trimming cost V 6 bases and J 5 bases; bases outside gene matches: 6. Germline V lookup: CDR1 ENHRY, CDR2 SYGVKD. CDR3 DNA sequence: TGTGCCATCAGGGGGGTACTAGCGGGAGATACGCAGTATTTT. Protein sequence: CAIRGVLAGDTQYF.

The rearrangement uses TRBV10-3 and TRBJ1-1; 10 nucleotides agree with TRBD1. J gave up 6 bases and V 6 bases, and 10 bases lay outside the gene matches. Germline V gene sequence: CDR1 ENHRY, CDR2 SYGVKD. The CDR3 contains 15 residues. The chain's CDR3 is CAIRTGQGSQAEAFF. CDR3 DNA sequence: TGTGCCATCAGGACGGGACAGGGGTCGCAGGCTGAAGCTTTCTTT.

The V call is TRBV27, the J call TRBJ1-2; 12 bases align to TRBD1. Trimming removed 1 base from V and 10 bases from J; junction bases left unmatched: 7. Germline V gene sequence: CDR1 MNHEY, CDR2 SMNVEV (reference sequence). The CDR3 runs to 15 residues. The CDR3 DNA follows: TGTGCCAGCAGTTTATTGGGTGGGACAGGGGGCTTCTACACCTTC. This gives the protein CASSLLGGTGGFYTF.

The chain is built from TRBV30 and TRBJ1-4; TRBD1 matches 7 bases. CDR1 is GTSNPN and CDR2 is SVGIG in the germline V gene (reference sequence). This CDR3 has 16 amino acids. V trimming: 3 bases; J trimming: 2 bases; junction bases outside the gene matches: 9. Here the CDR3 reads CAWRWRTTGTNEKLFF. In DNA form, the CDR3 reads TGTGCCTGGAGGTGGAGGACGACAGGGACTAATGAAAAACTGTTTTTT.

This clone turned up a few times. The rearrangement links TRBV7-6 to TRBJ1-3; D perhaps matches TRBD1 (6 bases). Germline CDR1 reads SGHVS; CDR2 reads FNYEAQ. Between the trimmed V and J ends, which lost 4 bases and 2 bases, there was a span of 9 bases. This CDR3 has 14 amino acids. CDR3 region: CASSSNRAGNTIYF. CDR3 nucleotide sequence: TGTGCCAGCAGCTCTAACAGGGCTGGAAACACCATATATTTT.

The chain combines TRBV30 with TRBJ2-1; TRBD2 matches at 13 bases. This CDR3 is 13 amino acids long. CDR1 GTSNPN and CDR2 SVGIG come from the germline V gene (reference sequence). After removal of 3 bases from V and 7 bases from J, the junction contained 0 bases not matched to a gene. CDR3 amino acids: CAWRTSGRNEQFF. The CDR3 coding sequence is TGTGCCTGGAGGACTAGCGGGAGGAATGAGCAGTTCTTC.

DNA for the CDR3: TGTGCCAGCACCCCAGGACAGGGCACTGAAGCTTTCTTT. This translates into CASTPGQGTEAFF. This chain links TRBV28 with TRBJ1-1, with 8 positions matching TRBD1. The CDR3 totals 13 residues. Germline V gene lookup returns CDR1 MDHEN and CDR2 SYDVKM. V lost 7 bases, J lost 4 bases, and 5 bases stayed unmatched.

This CDR3 is CASASGSYEQYF. The CDR3 nucleotides read TGTGCCAGCGCCAGCGGGAGTTACGAGCAGTACTTC. The V and J genes are TRBV6-5 and TRBJ2-7, with TRBD2 matching over 8 bases. CDR3 length equals 12 residues. J lost 4 bases, V lost 8 bases, and 4 bases had no gene match. Germline-derived CDR1 and CDR2 are MNHEY and SVGAGI.

The gene calls are TRBV7-2 and TRBJ1-2; D might be TRBD1 (6 bases). Trimming removed 7 bases at V and 2 bases at J, with 14 bases between. The CDR3 length is 14 residues. CDR1 and CDR2 from the germline V gene are SGHTA and FQGNSA. The DNA for the CDR3 is TGTGCCAGCAATCCGGGGGGCACGAACTATGGCTACACCTTC. This codes for CASNPGGTNYGYTF.

Only a few counts were recorded for this clone. The V call is TRBV28, the J call TRBJ1-4, with D maybe TRBD1 (5 bases). The CDR3 runs 16 residues. Germline V lookup: CDR1 MDHEN, CDR2 SYDVKM. V was pared by 0 bases and J by 7 bases, with 15 bases between. The chain's CDR3 is CASSLWDTRRGEKLFF. As DNA, the CDR3 is TGTGCCAGCAGTTTATGGGACACTCGGCGAGGTGAAAAACTGTTTTTT. The whole variable domain, filled in from reference TRBV28 and TRBJ1-4, reads DVKVTQSSRYLVKRTGEKVFLECVQDMDHENMFWYRQDPGLGLRLIYFSYDVKMKEKGDIPEGYSVSREKKERFSLILESASTNQTSMYLCASSLWDTRRGEKLFFGSGTQLSVL.

The CDR3 here is CASSLQREIPYNEQFF. The CDR3 bases are TGTGCCAGCAGTTTACAGCGGGAGATCCCCTACAATGAGCAGTTCTTC. The V gene is TRBV27, the J gene TRBJ2-1; 8 bases line up with TRBD2. The CDR3 covers 16 residues. V was pared by 2 bases and J by 2 bases, with 5 bases of the junction left unmatched. The germline V gene has CDR1 MNHEY and CDR2 SMNVEV (reference sequence).